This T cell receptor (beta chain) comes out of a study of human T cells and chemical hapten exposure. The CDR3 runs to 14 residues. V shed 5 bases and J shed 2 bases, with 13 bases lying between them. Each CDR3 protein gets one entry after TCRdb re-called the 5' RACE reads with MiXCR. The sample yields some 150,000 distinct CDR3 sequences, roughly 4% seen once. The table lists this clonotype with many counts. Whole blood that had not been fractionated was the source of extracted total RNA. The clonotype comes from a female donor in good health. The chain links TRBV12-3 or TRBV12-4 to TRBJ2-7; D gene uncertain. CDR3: CASSSSDGAYEQYF. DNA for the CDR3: TGTGCCAGCAGTAGTTCTGATGGGGCCTACGAGCAGTACTTC.